The clone carrying this T cell receptor (beta chain) was detected many times. The data derive from a study of neurological immune-mediated disorders. Time point denoted: longitudinal time-point 2. Each CDR3 protein gets one entry after TCRdb re-called the 5' RACE reads with MiXCR. The sample lists more than 30,000 distinct CDR3 sequences, 13% occurring once. The CDR3 runs 13 residues. V gave up 6 bases and J gave up 0 bases, with 8 bases separating them. The chain combines TRBV12-3 or TRBV12-4 with TRBJ2-5; D is ambiguous. The clonotype comes from a woman in her thirties or forties in good health. The sequencing sample was made of PBMCs. CDR3 residues: CASSLKYQETQYF. The CDR3 DNA reads as TGTGCCAGCAGCCTCAAGTACCAAGAGACCCAGTACTTC.